This T cell receptor (beta chain) was profiled in a study of blood T cells in healthy people across ages. V lost 2 bases and J 3 bases, leaving 14 bases between the germline ends. Germline assignment: CDR1 DFQATT and CDR2 SNEGSKA (reference sequence). This CDR3 is built from 14 residues. Through a sample-barcoded 5' primer and a J-beta primer mix, a second PCR was run for about 6 to 11 cycles. Each CDR3 protein gets one entry after TCRdb re-called the 5' RACE reads with MiXCR. The data show over 1,200,000 distinct CDR3 sequences, 45% to 70% seen once. The sequenced sample was blood. The receptor was derived from a man younger than 30 in good health. The chain is built from TRBV20-1 and TRBJ2-7, with no clear D. The CDR3 reads CSARLNRPNYEQYF. The CDR3 bases are TGCAGTGCTAGACTAAATAGGCCCAACTACGAGCAGTACTTC.